These 21 T cell receptor beta chains share one sample of origin, sequenced in a study of T cell changes during pregnancy in multiple sclerosis. Using immunoSEQ multiplex PCR, the repertoire was profiled, and TCRdb retains in-frame clones only, with some absent. The table shows about 40,000 clones, with over 80% occurring only once. This specimen was CD4+ T cells from peripheral blood mononuclear cells, taken in the third trimester of pregnancy. The receptors stem from a female donor in good health, enrolled as a control in a pregnancy study.

The chain has TRBV2 and TRBJ2-3; 9 bases are shared with TRBD2. Trimming took 3 bases from V and 1 from J; bases not matched to a gene: 2. The CDR3 totals 15 residues. Germline loops: CDR1 SNHLY, CDR2 FYNNEI. The CDR3 nucleotides are TGTGCCAGCAGTGAGACTAGCGGTCGCACAGATACGCAGTATTTT. Amino acid sequence: CASSETSGRTDTQYF.

V gene TRBV19 combines with J gene TRBJ2-1, with 9 bases aligning to TRBD1. The germline gives CDR1 LNHDA, CDR2 SQIVND (reference sequence). Germline trimming cut 4 bases from V and 7 bases from J; bases unmatched to any gene: 8. The CDR3 has 15 amino acids. This CDR3 reads CASSNSDRGRNEQFF. CDR3 bases: TGTGCCAGTAGTAATTCGGACAGGGGTAGGAATGAGCAGTTCTTC.

This clone was found once. The V call is TRBV27, the J call TRBJ2-1; 10 nucleotides agree with TRBD2. This CDR3 has 17 residues. Trimming took 5 bases from V and 6 from J; bases not matched to a gene: 13. Germline V gene lookup returns CDR1 MNHEY and CDR2 SMNVEV (reference sequence). The CDR3 loop reads CASSLRTSGTISNEQFF. The CDR3 DNA reads TGTGCCAGCAGTCTCCGTACTAGCGGGACTATCTCCAATGAGCAGTTCTTC.

The gene calls are TRBV7-8 and TRBJ1-1, with D perhaps matching TRBD1 (5 bases). Trimming removed 0 bases from V and 9 bases from J, with 14 bases in between. The CDR3 is made up of 14 amino acids. Per the germline V gene, CDR1 is SGHVS and CDR2 is FQNEAQ. The CDR3 protein is CASSLAPGDYQAFF. The DNA for the CDR3 is TGTGCCAGCAGCTTAGCGCCGGGGGATTACCAAGCTTTCTTT.

The V and J genes are TRBV2 and TRBJ2-1; 10 nucleotides align to TRBD2. The germline V gene encodes CDR1 SNHLY and CDR2 FYNNEI. Trimming took 6 bases from V and 3 from J; bases not matched to a gene: 23. The CDR3 consists of 21 residues. The CDR3 nucleotides are TGTGCCAGCAGCCCCGGACAGGGTCGGTCAGCGGGAGGGTCGGGCTACAATGAGCAGTTCTTC. It encodes CASSPGQGRSAGGSGYNEQFF.

This chain uses TRBV5-1 with TRBJ2-7, with 9 bases aligning to TRBD1. This CDR3 spans 13 amino acids. Germline CDR1 reads SGHRS; CDR2 reads YFSETQ. Trimming cost V 3 bases and J 3 bases; bases outside gene matches: 1. DNA for the CDR3: TGCGCCAGCAGCTCGGGACAGGGCTACGAGCAGTACTTC. Residues: CASSSGQGYEQYF. Supplemented by reference TRBV5-1 and TRBJ2-7, the full variable domain reads KAGVTQTPRYLIKTRGQQVTLSCSPISGHRSVSWYQQTPGQGLQFLFEYFSETQRNKGNFPGRFSGRQFSNSRSEMNVSTLELGDSALYLCASSSGQGYEQYFGPGTRLTVT.

V is TRBV2 and J is TRBJ1-5; D gene ambiguous. Germline values: CDR1 SNHLY, CDR2 FYNNEI. The CDR3 has 12 residues. Trimming stripped 4 bases from V and 7 bases from J, with 8 bases between. CDR3: CASSGSRQPQHF. CDR3 bases: TGTGCCAGCAGTGGATCCCGGCAGCCCCAGCATTTT.

The J gene is TRBJ2-1, the V gene TRBV10-1; TRBD2 matches at 10 bases. This CDR3 has 14 amino acids. V was clipped by 4 bases and J by 7 bases; unmatched bases: 4. Germline CDR1 reads WNHNN; CDR2 reads SYGVQD (reference sequence). This chain's CDR3 is CASSGASGGNEQFF. CDR3 bases: TGCGCCAGCAGTGGGGCTAGCGGGGGAAATGAGCAGTTCTTC.

The chain carries TRBV11-2 and TRBJ1-1; TRBD1 matches 12 bases. In germline, CDR1 is SGHAT, CDR2 FQNNGV. The V segment lost 1 base and the J segment 10 bases; nucleotides outside the gene matches: 13. The CDR3 has 17 residues. In nucleotides, the CDR3 is TGTGCCAGCAGCTTAGGCCCGATGGGACAGGGGGCATCAGGAGCTTTCTTT. Amino acid sequence: CASSLGPMGQGASGAFF.

Concerning this clone itself: In the same sample, other DNA sequences code for this CDR3. The gene calls are TRBV9 and TRBJ1-1; tentative D call: TRBD1 (5 bases). There are 13 residues in the CDR3. The germline CDR1 and CDR2 sequences are SGDLS and YYNGEE. V was clipped by 2 bases and J by 1 base, with 6 bases between them. CDR3 coding DNA: TGTGCCAGCAGCGTCGACAGGAACACTGAAGCTTTCTTT. Translation gives CASSVDRNTEAFF.

The J gene is TRBJ2-4, the V gene TRBV7-2; D uncertain. CDR1 is SGHTA and CDR2 is FQGNSA in the germline V gene. The CDR3 has 12 amino acids. V was pared by 2 bases and J by 8 bases, with 7 bases between. For the CDR3, the DNA is TGTGCCAGCAGCTTATTGCGAGACATTCAGTACTTC. As protein: CASSLLRDIQYF.

This chain joins TRBV7-2 and TRBJ2-7; 8 nucleotides match TRBD1. The CDR3 has 15 amino acids. Germline V lookup: CDR1 SGHTA, CDR2 FQGNSA. V gave up 5 bases and J gave up 2 bases; unmatched junction bases: 8. DNA for the CDR3: TGTGCCAGCAGCCTCAGGACAGGGATCCCCTACGAGCAGTACTTC. Its protein product is CASSLRTGIPYEQYF.

V usage is TRBV11-2 and J usage is TRBJ2-7, with 7 bases that match TRBD1. This CDR3 contains 15 residues. Germline V CDR1 and CDR2: SGHAT, FQNNGV. V lost 1 base and J lost 1; bases outside the gene matches: 4. Here the CDR3 DNA reads TGTGCCAGCAGCTTAGGACAGGGACCATCCTACGAGCAGTACTTC. Protein product: CASSLGQGPSYEQYF. Together with reference TRBV11-2 and TRBJ2-7, the CDR3 gives the full variable domain: EAGVAQSPRYKIIEKRQSVAFWCNPISGHATLYWYQQILGQGPKLLIQFQNNGVVDDSQLPKDRFSAERLKGVDSTLKIQPAKLEDSAVYLCASSLGQGPSYEQYFGPGTRLTVT.

The chain has TRBV19 and TRBJ2-1; 10 nucleotides agree with TRBD2. The germline CDR1 and CDR2 sequences are LNHDA and SQIVND (reference sequence). The junction had 6 bases not matched to a gene; V was cut back by 5 bases and J by 5 bases. The CDR3 is 15 residues long. CDR3 nucleotides: TGTGCCAGTAGTGTTATAGCGGGGGGCCACAATGAGCAGTTCTTC. It yields the protein CASSVIAGGHNEQFF.

The rearrangement links TRBV7-2 to TRBJ2-7; the match to TRBD1 covers 8 bases. Trimming at V came to 4 bases and at J to 2 bases, leaving 10 bases not matched to a gene. This CDR3 spans 16 amino acids. CDR1 is SGHTA and CDR2 is FQGNSA in the germline V gene. CDR3 in DNA: TGTGCCAGCAGCTCCGGACAGGGAACAATCCCCTACGAGCAGTACTTC. This sequence encodes CASSSGQGTIPYEQYF.

This rearrangement joins TRBV7-9 to TRBJ2-1, with TRBD2 identical over 11 bases. The CDR3 is 16 residues long. V was clipped by 1 base and J by 9 bases; unmatched bases: 8. Germline loops: CDR1 SEHNR, CDR2 FQNEAQ (reference sequence). DNA of the CDR3: TGTGCCAGCAGCTTAGAACTAGCGGGGGAAGGGGGTGAGCAGTTCTTC. It encodes CASSLELAGEGGEQFF.

The chain employs TRBV28 and TRBJ1-5; D is uncertain. With 1 base removed from V and 3 bases from J, the gap between germline ends came to 7 bases. Germline V gene data show CDR1 as MDHEN and CDR2 as SYDVKM. The CDR3 has 14 residues. The CDR3 bases are TGTGCCAGCAGTTTATTTATAGACAATCAGCCCCAGCATTTT. Protein product: CASSLFIDNQPQHF.

This chain links TRBV7-8 with TRBJ2-7; no clear D gene. The germline V and J ends were trimmed by 1 base and 3 bases, with 7 bases remaining between them. Germline CDR1 and CDR2: SGHVS and FQNEAQ. The CDR3 totals 13 residues. For the CDR3, the DNA is TGTGCCAGCAGCTTAGACATCGACTACGAGCAGTACTTC. It yields the protein CASSLDIDYEQYF.

The V and J genes are TRBV27 and TRBJ2-1; 9 bases match TRBD1. The CDR3 is 16 amino acids. Trimming at V came to 2 bases and at J to 5 bases, leaving 7 bases not matched to a gene. Germline loops: CDR1 MNHEY, CDR2 SMNVEV (reference sequence). CDR3 DNA sequence: TGTGCCAGCAGTTTAGGGAGGGGGACAGGGAACAATGAGCAGTTCTTC. Its protein is CASSLGRGTGNNEQFF.

The rearrangement links TRBV7-9 to TRBJ1-5, with a possible D match to TRBD1 (5 bases). The V end lost 4 bases, the J end lost 6 bases, and 16 bases lay between the germline ends. This CDR3 has 15 residues. The germline V gene has CDR1 SEHNR and CDR2 FQNEAQ (reference sequence). The CDR3 DNA reads TGTGCCAGCAGCTCCGGAGGGGAGAGGGGTCAGCCCCAGCATTTT. Amino acids: CASSSGGERGQPQHF. Full variable domain (missing parts from reference TRBV7-9 and TRBJ1-5): DTGVSQNPRHKITKRGQNVTFRCDPISEHNRLYWYRQTLGQGPEFLTYFQNEAQLEKSRLLSDRFSAERPKGSFSTLEIQRTEQGDSAMYLCASSSGGERGQPQHFGDGTRLSIL.

V gene TRBV20-1 combines with J gene TRBJ1-2; D remains unclear. V was shortened by 7 bases and J by 8 bases, with 11 bases between the two germline ends. CDR1 and CDR2 (germline): DFQATT, SNEGSKA (reference sequence). The CDR3 has 10 amino acids. The CDR3 loop is CSVGGGGYTF. Here the CDR3 DNA reads TGCAGTGTAGGAGGCGGCGGCTACACCTTC.